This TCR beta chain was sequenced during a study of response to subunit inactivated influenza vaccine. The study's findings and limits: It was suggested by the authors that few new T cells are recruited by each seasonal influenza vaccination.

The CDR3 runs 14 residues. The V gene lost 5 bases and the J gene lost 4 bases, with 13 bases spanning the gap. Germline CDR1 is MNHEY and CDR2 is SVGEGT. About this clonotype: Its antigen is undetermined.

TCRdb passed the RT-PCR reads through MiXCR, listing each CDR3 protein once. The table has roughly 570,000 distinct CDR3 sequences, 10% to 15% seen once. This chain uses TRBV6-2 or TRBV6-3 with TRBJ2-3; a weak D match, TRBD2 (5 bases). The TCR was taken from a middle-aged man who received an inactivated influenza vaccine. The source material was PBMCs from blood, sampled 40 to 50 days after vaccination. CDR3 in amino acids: CASSPVDFPDTQYF. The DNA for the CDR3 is TGTGCCAGCAGTCCCGTGGACTTTCCAGATACGCAGTATTTT.